This entry concerns a single TCR beta chain. In this sample, this clonotype turned up a few times. The target of this receptor is not known. Base qualities are not recorded, but no much larger clone differs from it by a single base. The sample belongs to a study of identical twins' blood T cells (dated by TCRdb to 2013 to 2014). Turning to the overall study: Approximately 51 million Illumina reads were obtained across some twelve libraries, comprising six alpha-chain and six beta-chain libraries. Using next-generation sequencing, the study compared the TCR alpha and beta chain repertoires of three pairs of monozygous twins to assess how genetics influences repertoire formation.

The germline ends are 9 bases apart after V is trimmed by 0 bases and J by 4 bases. Reading from cysteine to phenylalanine, the CDR3 counts 14 amino acids. The read is trimmed to its CDR3 DNA, 42 bases read in frame from base 1. Reading the germline V gene gives CDR1 MGHRA and CDR2 YSYEKL. To prepare the library, 5' RACE was applied. TCRdb names Illumina Genome Analyzer IIx as the instrument used. To prepare the RNA-based TCR cDNA libraries, a previously described protocol was followed, with several modifications. To prevent cross-contamination, sample-specific barcodes were introduced on both ends of each TCR cDNA library during cDNA synthesis and amplification. The original pipeline was this. Each library contained roughly 2.2 to 4 million CDR3-containing reads, and somewhere between about 85,000 and nearly 500,000 clonotypes were identified for each individual. Reads carrying improper barcode index combinations were removed, after which the MiTCR software was used to build a cloneset for each library. MiTCR filtered or rescued low-quality reads and corrected PCR and sequencing errors when assembling CDR3 clonotypes. Artificial out-of-frame clonotypes were mapped to in-frame sequences, with one indel allowed in the CDR3, and then removed. V and J gene usage similarity between donors was measured as Jensen-Shannon divergence divided by mean entropy. TCRdb reprocessing: public reads trimmed at Q25 with fastp, clones called with MiXCR, in-frame beta chains kept. Identical CDR3 protein sequences are pooled into one entry, listed with their most common genes and DNA. What appears here as the V and J calls and clone size reflects TCRdb's work, not the paper's. Here the sample has around 380,000 distinct CDR3 sequences; under 30% occur a single time. The ten largest clonotypes hold more than 5.5% of the sample.

Six healthy women forming three monozygous twin pairs were used as donors. Each of the three twin pairs had been raised together, and the twins in each pair were thought likely to have encountered the same infectious agents and vaccines. TCR cDNA libraries were prepared from RNA that was isolated from peripheral blood mononuclear cells. Paper-wide results and their limitations: Because the twins were reared together, environmental influences could not be ruled out as the explanation for twin similarity. The proposed role of the TCRalpha J segment in MHC recognition during thymic selection was stated to require validation by independent studies. V gene usage was reported to be markedly more similar within twin pairs than between unrelated donors, even among non-selected out-of-frame TCRbeta clonotypes. Among the most abundant TCRbeta clonotypes, more CDR3 sequences were shared by each donor with her twin than with unrelated donors. The number of CDR3 clonotypes shared between two donors was mainly determined by the product of the cloneset sizes of the two donors, and no clear deviation from this trend was shown by twins.

The sequence links TRBV4-1 to TRBJ1-2; the best D guess is TRBD1, with 5 bases matching. The sequence came from a woman aged 18-49 years in good health. The sequenced sample consisted of PBMCs. The DNA is TGCGCCAGCAGCCAAGAGGGGCGGACCTATGGCTACACCTTC. It encodes CASSQEGRTYGYTF.